This entry lists 12 T cell receptor beta chains sequenced from one sample in a study of blood T cell repertoires in COVID-19. Clones were sequenced by immunoSEQ multiplex PCR, and TCRdb holds only the in-frame ones, with some missing. Altogether some 130,000 clones are present, less than 90% being singletons, with the ten largest covering under 7%. Sequencing input: PBMCs or T cells enriched from blood (not recorded which). These receptor sequences come from a middle-aged man with acute COVID-19.

In this sample, this clone turned up a few times. The chain employs TRBV29-1 and TRBJ2-7; D gene uncertain. Germline CDR1 is SQVTM and CDR2 is ANQGSEA. V was cut by 6 bases and J by 5 bases, with 11 bases left in between. This CDR3 region has 11 residues. DNA for the CDR3: TGCAGCGTCGGTCTTATGGACGAGCAGTACTTC. Amino acids: CSVGLMDEQYF.

This sequence joins TRBV3-1 (or the pseudogene TRBV3-2) and TRBJ2-1; no definite D call. Trimming cost V 0 bases and J 6 bases, with 9 bases left between them. Per the germline V gene, CDR1 is LGHDT and CDR2 is YNNKEL (reference sequence). The CDR3 is 14 residues long. The CDR3 region is CASSQEPGLNEQFF. In DNA form, the CDR3 reads TGTGCCAGCAGCCAAGAACCAGGCCTCAATGAGCAGTTCTTC.

The chain has TRBV2 and TRBJ2-1, with TRBD2 as a possible D gene (5 bases). The CDR3 runs to 14 residues. V dropped 4 bases and J dropped 7 bases, with 14 bases sitting between them. Germline V gene sequence: CDR1 SNHLY, CDR2 FYNNEI. CDR3 residues: CASSGRALRNEQFF. The CDR3 DNA follows: TGTGCCAGCAGTGGGCGGGCCCTGAGGAATGAGCAGTTCTTC.

This rearrangement joins TRBV28 to TRBJ1-4; 8 bases are a match to TRBD1. The CDR3 loop spans 15 amino acids. Germline lookup yields CDR1 MDHEN and CDR2 SYDVKM. Unmatched junction bases numbered 5, after V lost 2 bases and J lost 6 bases. The CDR3 sequence: CASSLVGQGHEKLFF. In DNA form, the CDR3 reads TGTGCCAGCAGTTTAGTAGGACAGGGTCATGAAAAACTGTTTTTT.

This rearrangement joins TRBV19 to TRBJ2-5, with TRBD1 matching 7 bases. The CDR3 length is 13 residues. Germline V gene sequence: CDR1 LNHDA, CDR2 SQIVND (reference sequence). V gave up 5 bases and J gave up 5 bases; unmatched junction bases: 5. The CDR3 DNA reads TGTGCCAGTAGTGTGGACAGGTCCGAGACCCAGTACTTC. Translated: CASSVDRSETQYF.

The chain recombines TRBV7-2 with TRBJ2-7, with 7 positions matching TRBD2. The CDR3 sequence is 19 residues long. Germline V gene data show CDR1 as SGHTA and CDR2 as FQGNSA. V lost 5 bases to trimming and J lost 1 base; unmatched junction nucleotides: 20. The CDR3 DNA sequence: TGTGCCAGCAGCCTCCGGGACCCAGAATCGCGGGAGATATCCTACGAGCAGTACTTC. Protein product: CASSLRDPESREISYEQYF.

The rearrangement links TRBV28 to TRBJ1-2; D is possibly TRBD1 (6 bases). The germline gives CDR1 MDHEN, CDR2 SYDVKM. The CDR3 covers 16 residues. V lost 6 bases and J 1 base, leaving 18 bases between the germline ends. In DNA, the CDR3 is TGTGCCAGCAGCTCCCCTGGGGGAGGGGGTAACTATGGCTACACCTTC. It codes for CASSSPGGGGNYGYTF.

V gene TRBV4-1 combines with J gene TRBJ1-5; 8 bases are shared with TRBD1. V dropped 1 base and J dropped 6; count of bases not matched to a gene: 5. From germline, CDR1 is MGHRA and CDR2 YSYEKL. The CDR3 spans 15 residues. The CDR3 sequence is CASSQVVTGVQPQHF. CDR3 bases: TGCGCCAGCAGCCAAGTCGTGACAGGGGTTCAGCCCCAGCATTTT.

The chain has TRBV5-1 and TRBJ2-7; TRBD1 matches at 10 bases. The V gene end was trimmed by 1 base and the J gene end by 2 bases; junction bases not matched to a gene: 3. The CDR3 sequence is 15 residues long. Germline V gene data show CDR1 as SGHRS and CDR2 as YFSETQ. CDR3 protein: CASSLTGTGAYEQYF. The DNA of the CDR3 is TGCGCCAGCAGCTTGACCGGGACAGGGGCCTACGAGCAGTACTTC.

The chain has TRBV28 and TRBJ1-1, with D unresolved. V lost 2 bases, J lost 7 bases, and 11 bases lay in between. The germline gives CDR1 MDHEN, CDR2 SYDVKM. CDR3 length: 13 residues. CDR3 sequence reads: CASSLGQASEAFF. The CDR3 DNA is TGTGCCAGCAGTTTAGGGCAGGCAAGTGAAGCTTTCTTT.

This clone was seen more than once but under ten times. The rearrangement links TRBV2 to TRBJ1-5; 8 bases match TRBD1. Germline V gene lookup returns CDR1 SNHLY and CDR2 FYNNEI. The CDR3 length is 13 residues. V trimming: 6 bases; J trimming: 7 bases; junction bases outside the gene matches: 5. The CDR3 DNA follows: TGTGCCAGCAGAGCGGACAGGGTGCAGCCCCAGCATTTT. It translates to CASRADRVQPQHF.

The chain has TRBV28 and TRBJ2-7; TRBD1 matches 12 bases. The germline V gene has CDR1 MDHEN and CDR2 SYDVKM. V dropped 4 bases and J dropped 6; count of bases not matched to a gene: 10. The CDR3 sequence is 16 residues long. CDR3 in amino acids: CASSSIHGTGGSEQYF. CDR3 sequence (DNA): TGTGCCAGCAGTTCTATACACGGGACAGGGGGCAGCGAGCAGTACTTC. The whole variable domain, remainder taken from reference TRBV28 and TRBJ2-7, is DVKVTQSSRYLVKRTGEKVFLECVQDMDHENMFWYRQDPGLGLRLIYFSYDVKMKEKGDIPEGYSVSREKKERFSLILESASTNQTSMYLCASSSIHGTGGSEQYFGPGTRLTVT.